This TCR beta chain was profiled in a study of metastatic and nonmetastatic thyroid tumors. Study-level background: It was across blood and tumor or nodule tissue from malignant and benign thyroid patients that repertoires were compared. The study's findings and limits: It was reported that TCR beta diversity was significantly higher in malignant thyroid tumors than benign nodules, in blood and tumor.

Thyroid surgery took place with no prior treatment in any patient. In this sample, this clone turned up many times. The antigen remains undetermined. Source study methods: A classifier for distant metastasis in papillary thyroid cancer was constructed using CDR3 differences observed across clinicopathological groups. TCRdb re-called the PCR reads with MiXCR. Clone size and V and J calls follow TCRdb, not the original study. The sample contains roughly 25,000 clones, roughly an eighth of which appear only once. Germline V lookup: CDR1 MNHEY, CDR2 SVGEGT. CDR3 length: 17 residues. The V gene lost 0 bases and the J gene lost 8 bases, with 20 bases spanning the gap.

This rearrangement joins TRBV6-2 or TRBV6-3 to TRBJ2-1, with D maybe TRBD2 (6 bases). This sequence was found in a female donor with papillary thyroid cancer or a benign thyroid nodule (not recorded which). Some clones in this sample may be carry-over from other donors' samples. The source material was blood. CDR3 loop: CASSYSRSGATKDEQFF. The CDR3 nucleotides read TGTGCCAGCAGTTACTCGAGATCGGGAGCCACCAAGGATGAGCAGTTCTTC.